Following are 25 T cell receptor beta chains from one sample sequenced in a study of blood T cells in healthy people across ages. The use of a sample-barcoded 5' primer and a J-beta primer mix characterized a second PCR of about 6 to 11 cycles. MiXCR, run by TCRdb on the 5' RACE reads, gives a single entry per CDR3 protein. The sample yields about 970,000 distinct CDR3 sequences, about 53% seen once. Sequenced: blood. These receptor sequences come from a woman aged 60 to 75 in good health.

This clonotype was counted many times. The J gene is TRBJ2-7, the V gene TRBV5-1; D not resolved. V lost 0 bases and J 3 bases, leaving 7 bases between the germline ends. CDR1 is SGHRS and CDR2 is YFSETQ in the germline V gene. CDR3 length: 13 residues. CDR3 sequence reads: CASSLVSGYEQYF. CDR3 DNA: TGCGCCAGCAGCTTGGTTTCGGGCTACGAGCAGTACTTC.

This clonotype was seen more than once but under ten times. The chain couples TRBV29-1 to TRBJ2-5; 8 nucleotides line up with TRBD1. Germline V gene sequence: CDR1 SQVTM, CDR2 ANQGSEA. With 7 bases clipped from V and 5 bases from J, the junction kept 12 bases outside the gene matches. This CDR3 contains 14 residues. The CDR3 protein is CSARPTGAGETQYF. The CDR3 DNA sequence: TGCAGCGCCCGGCCGACAGGGGCCGGGGAGACCCAGTACTTC.

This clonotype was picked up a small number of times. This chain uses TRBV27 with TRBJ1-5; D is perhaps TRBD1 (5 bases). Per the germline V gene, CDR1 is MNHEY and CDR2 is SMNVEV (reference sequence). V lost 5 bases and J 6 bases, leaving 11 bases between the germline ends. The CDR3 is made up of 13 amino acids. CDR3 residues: CASSLRVGQPQHF. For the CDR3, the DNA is TGTGCCAGCAGTCTCAGGGTCGGTCAGCCCCAGCATTTT.

The CDR3 loop is CSARQVRRTEAFF. The CDR3 DNA is TGCAGTGCTAGACAGGTCCGAAGAACTGAAGCTTTCTTT. The rearrangement links TRBV20-1 to TRBJ1-1, with D unclear. The CDR3 has 13 residues. V was pared by 2 bases and J by 5 bases, with 12 bases between. The germline CDR1 and CDR2 sequences are DFQATT and SNEGSKA (reference sequence).

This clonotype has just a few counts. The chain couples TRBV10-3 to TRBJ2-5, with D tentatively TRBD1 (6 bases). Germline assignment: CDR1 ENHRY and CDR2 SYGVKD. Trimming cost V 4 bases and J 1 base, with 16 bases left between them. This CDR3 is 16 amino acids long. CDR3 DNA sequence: TGTGCCATCAGTGTACGGGACCGAGGGGGCCAAGAGACCCAGTACTTC. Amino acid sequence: CAISVRDRGGQETQYF.

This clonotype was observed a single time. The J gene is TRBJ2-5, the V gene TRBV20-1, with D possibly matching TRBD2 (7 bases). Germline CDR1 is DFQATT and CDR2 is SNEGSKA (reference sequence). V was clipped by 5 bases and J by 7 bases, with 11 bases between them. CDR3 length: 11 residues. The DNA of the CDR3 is TGCAGTGCTTACAGGGAGGGGACCCAGTACTTC. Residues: CSAYREGTQYF.

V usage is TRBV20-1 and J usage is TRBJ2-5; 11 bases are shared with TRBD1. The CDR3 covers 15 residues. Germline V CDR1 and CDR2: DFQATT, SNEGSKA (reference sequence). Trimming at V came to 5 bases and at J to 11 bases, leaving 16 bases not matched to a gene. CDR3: CSASTGTGGSNEQYF. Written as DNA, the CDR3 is TGCAGTGCTTCGACCGGGACAGGGGGATCCAATGAGCAGTACTTC.

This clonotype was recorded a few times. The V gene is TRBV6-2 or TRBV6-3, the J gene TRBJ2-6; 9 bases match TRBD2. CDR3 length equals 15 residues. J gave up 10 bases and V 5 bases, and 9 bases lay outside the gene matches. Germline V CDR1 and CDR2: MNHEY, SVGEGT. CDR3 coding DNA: TGTGCCAGCAGTCCGGGGTCGACTAGCGGTAACGTCCTGACTTTC. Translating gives CASSPGSTSGNVLTF.

The DNA for the CDR3 is TGTGCCAGCATCTCCCGCTATGGCTACACCTTC. Translated, it gives CASISRYGYTF. The V call is TRBV14, the J call TRBJ1-2; D gene ambiguous. V was pared by 7 bases and J by 4 bases, with 7 bases between. CDR3 length equals 11 residues. Germline loops: CDR1 SGHDN, CDR2 FVKESK.

CDR3 DNA: TGTGCCAGCAACCAACAGGGTGTGAACACTGAAGCTTTCTTT. It encodes CASNQQGVNTEAFF. V and J are TRBV6-2 or TRBV6-3 and TRBJ1-1; TRBD1 is a possible D gene (6 bases). CDR3 length equals 14 residues. Looked up from germline, CDR1 is MNHEY and CDR2 is SVGEGT. The germline V and J ends were trimmed by 7 bases and 0 bases, with 12 bases remaining between them.

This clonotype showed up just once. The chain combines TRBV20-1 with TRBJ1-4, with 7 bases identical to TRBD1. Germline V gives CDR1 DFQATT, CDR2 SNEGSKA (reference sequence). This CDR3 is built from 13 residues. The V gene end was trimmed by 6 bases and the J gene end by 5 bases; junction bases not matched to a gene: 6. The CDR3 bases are TGCAGTGCGTACCGGGACAGAAATGAAAAACTGTTTTTT. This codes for CSAYRDRNEKLFF.

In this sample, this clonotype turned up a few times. The CDR3 DNA sequence: TGTGCCAGCAGCCCGCCGACTAGCGGGAGTATTGACGAGCAGTACTTC. It is translated as CASSPPTSGSIDEQYF. The chain combines TRBV7-2 with TRBJ2-7, with 12 bases lining up with TRBD2. Germline V gene sequence: CDR1 SGHTA, CDR2 FQGNSA. V lost 5 bases and J lost 5; bases outside the gene matches: 10. This CDR3 region has 16 residues. Full variable domain (remainder filled in from reference TRBV7-2 and TRBJ2-7): GAGVSQSPSNKVTEKGKDVELRCDPISGHTALYWYRQSLGQGLEFLIYFQGNSAPDKSGLPSDRFSAERTGGSVSTLTIQRTQQEDSAVYLCASSPPTSGSIDEQYFGPGTRLTVT.

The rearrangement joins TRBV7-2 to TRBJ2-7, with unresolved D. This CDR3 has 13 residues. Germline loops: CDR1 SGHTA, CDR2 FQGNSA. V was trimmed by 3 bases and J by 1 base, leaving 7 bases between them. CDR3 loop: CASSFPQSYEQYF. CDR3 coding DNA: TGTGCCAGCAGCTTCCCCCAGTCCTACGAGCAGTACTTC.

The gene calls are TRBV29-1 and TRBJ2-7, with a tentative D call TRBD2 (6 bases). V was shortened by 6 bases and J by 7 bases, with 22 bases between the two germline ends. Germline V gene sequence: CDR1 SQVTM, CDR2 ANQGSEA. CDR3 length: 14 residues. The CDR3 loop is CSVGRDVGRNEQYF. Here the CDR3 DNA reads TGCAGCGTGGGCCGGGACGTAGGGAGGAATGAGCAGTACTTC.

CDR3 sequence: CSVALAGVGEQYF. CDR3 in DNA: TGCAGCGTTGCTCTAGCGGGAGTGGGCGAGCAGTACTTC. The V gene is TRBV29-1, the J gene TRBJ2-5; 10 bases line up with TRBD2. The J call may be faulty, since TRBJ2-7 better matches the DNA end. The CDR3 length is 13 residues. Germline V lookup: CDR1 SQVTM, CDR2 ANQGSEA.

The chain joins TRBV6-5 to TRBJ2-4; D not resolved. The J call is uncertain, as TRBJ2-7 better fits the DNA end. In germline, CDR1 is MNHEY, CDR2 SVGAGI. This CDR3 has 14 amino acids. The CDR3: CASSQVLHLGEQYF. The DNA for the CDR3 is TGTGCCAGCAGCCAGGTACTTCATCTAGGCGAGCAGTACTTC.

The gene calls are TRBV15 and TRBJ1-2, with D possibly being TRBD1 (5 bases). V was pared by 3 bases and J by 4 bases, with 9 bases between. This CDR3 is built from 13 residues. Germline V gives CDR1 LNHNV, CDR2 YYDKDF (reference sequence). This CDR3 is CATSRTDSYGYTF. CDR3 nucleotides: TGTGCCACCAGCAGGACCGACAGCTATGGCTACACCTTC.

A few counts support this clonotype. The CDR3 DNA reads as TGTGCCAGCAGCTTGGCCTTCGGGGGACCCGGAGAAGAGACCCAGTACTTC. Translated: CASSLAFGGPGEETQYF. The chain couples TRBV5-6 to TRBJ2-5; D might be TRBD2 (6 bases). The CDR3 totals 17 residues. Germline-derived CDR1 and CDR2 are SGHDT and YYEEEE. V was trimmed by 0 bases and J by 3 bases, leaving 18 bases between them.

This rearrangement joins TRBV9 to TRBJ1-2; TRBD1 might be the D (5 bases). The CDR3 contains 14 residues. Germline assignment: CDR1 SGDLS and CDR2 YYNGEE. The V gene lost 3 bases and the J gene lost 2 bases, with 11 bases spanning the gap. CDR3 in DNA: TGTGCCAGCAGCGCCCAGACAGCCAACTATGGCTACACCTTC. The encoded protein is CASSAQTANYGYTF.

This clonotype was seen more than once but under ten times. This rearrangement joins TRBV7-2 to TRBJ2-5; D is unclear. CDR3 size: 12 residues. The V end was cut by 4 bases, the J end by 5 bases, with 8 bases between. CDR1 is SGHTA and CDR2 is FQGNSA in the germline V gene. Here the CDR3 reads CASSSDLETQYF. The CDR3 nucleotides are TGTGCCAGCAGCTCAGACTTGGAGACCCAGTACTTC.

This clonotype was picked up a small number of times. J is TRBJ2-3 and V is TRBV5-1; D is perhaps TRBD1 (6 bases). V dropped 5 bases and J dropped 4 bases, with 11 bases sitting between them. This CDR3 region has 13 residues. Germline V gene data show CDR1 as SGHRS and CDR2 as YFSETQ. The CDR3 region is CASRAQGPDTQYF. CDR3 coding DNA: TGCGCCAGCAGGGCACAGGGTCCAGATACGCAGTATTTT. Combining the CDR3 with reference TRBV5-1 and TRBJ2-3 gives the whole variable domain KAGVTQTPRYLIKTRGQQVTLSCSPISGHRSVSWYQQTPGQGLQFLFEYFSETQRNKGNFPGRFSGRQFSNSRSEMNVSTLELGDSALYLCASRAQGPDTQYFGPGTRLTVL.

CDR3 DNA sequence: TGTGCTAGTGGTATCCCCCCCAGATGGCGGGGCGGTTATACGCAGTATTTT. This translates into CASGIPPRWRGGYTQYF. The V and J genes are TRBV12-5 and TRBJ2-3; D is perhaps TRBD2 (6 bases). The CDR3 extends over 17 amino acids. From germline, CDR1 is LGHNT and CDR2 FRNRAP. Trimming removed 5 bases from V and 7 bases from J, with 25 bases in between.

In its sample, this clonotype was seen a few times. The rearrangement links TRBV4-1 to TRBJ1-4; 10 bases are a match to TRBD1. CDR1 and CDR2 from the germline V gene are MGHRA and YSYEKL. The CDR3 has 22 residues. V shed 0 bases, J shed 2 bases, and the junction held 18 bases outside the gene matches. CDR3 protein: CASSQEAIGQGVNLVTNEKLFF. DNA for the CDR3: TGCGCCAGCAGCCAAGAGGCCATTGGACAGGGGGTGAATTTGGTGACTAATGAAAAACTGTTTTTT.

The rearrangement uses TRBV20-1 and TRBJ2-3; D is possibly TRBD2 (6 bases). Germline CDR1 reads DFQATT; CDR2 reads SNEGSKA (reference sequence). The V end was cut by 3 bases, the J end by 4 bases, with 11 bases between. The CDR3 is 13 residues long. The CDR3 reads CSASRRASDTQYF. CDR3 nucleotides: TGCAGTGCTAGCCGGAGGGCCTCAGATACGCAGTATTTT.

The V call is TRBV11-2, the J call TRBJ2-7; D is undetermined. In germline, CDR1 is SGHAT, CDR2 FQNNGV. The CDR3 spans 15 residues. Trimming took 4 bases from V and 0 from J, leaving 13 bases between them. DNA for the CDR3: TGTGCCAGCAGCTACCTAGAAAGTTCCTCCTACGAGCAGTACTTC. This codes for CASSYLESSSYEQYF.